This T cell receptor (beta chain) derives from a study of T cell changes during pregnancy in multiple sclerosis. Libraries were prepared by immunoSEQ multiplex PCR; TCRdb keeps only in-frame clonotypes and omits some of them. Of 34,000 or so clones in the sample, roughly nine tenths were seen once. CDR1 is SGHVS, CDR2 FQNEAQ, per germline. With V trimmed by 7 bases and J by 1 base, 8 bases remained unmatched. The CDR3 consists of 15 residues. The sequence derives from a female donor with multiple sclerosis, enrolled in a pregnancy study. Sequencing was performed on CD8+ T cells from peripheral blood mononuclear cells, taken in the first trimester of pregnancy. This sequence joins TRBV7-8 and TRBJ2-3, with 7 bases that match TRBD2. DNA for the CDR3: TGTGCCAGCATCAAGCGGGACCAACGCACAGATACGCAGTATTTT. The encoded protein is CASIKRDQRTDTQYF.